These 32 T cell receptor beta chains originate from one sample sequenced in a study of monozygotic twins with inflammatory bowel disease. Reanalyzing the 5' RACE reads, TCRdb keeps one entry per CDR3 protein, without DNA. Its listing shows about 210,000 distinct CDR3 sequences. Sequencing was done on a sample of blood. These receptors all stem from a human donor with ulcerative colitis or Crohn's disease, or a healthy co-twin of an affected twin (not recorded which).

The J gene is TRBJ2-7, the V gene TRBV7-9; TCRdb's assignment of TRBD1 cannot be checked, as there is no DNA. CDR1 is SEHNR, CDR2 FQNEAQ, per germline (reference sequence). This CDR3 is built from 15 residues. This chain's CDR3 is CASSFGQGGSYEQYF.

The CDR3 sequence is CASSLTGRAYEKLFF. The chain has TRBV12-3 or TRBV12-4 and TRBJ1-4. This CDR3 is built from 15 residues.

This chain uses TRBV7-2 with TRBJ2-3; TCRdb designates TRBD2, a call that cannot be tested without DNA. In germline, CDR1 is SGHTA, CDR2 FQGNSA. The CDR3 has 15 amino acids. CDR3 sequence: CASSSTSGPTDTQYF.

The CDR3 protein is CASSLRGTAFF. This chain uses TRBV7-9 with TRBJ1-1; there is no DNA to check the TCRdb D call of TRBD1. CDR3 length: 11 residues. Looked up from germline, CDR1 is SEHNR and CDR2 is FQNEAQ (reference sequence). The full variable domain, its missing parts supplied by reference TRBV7-9 and TRBJ1-1, is DTGVSQNPRHKITKRGQNVTFRCDPISEHNRLYWYRQTLGQGPEFLTYFQNEAQLEKSRLLSDRFSAERPKGSFSTLEIQRTEQGDSAMYLCASSLRGTAFFGQGTRLTVV.

The CDR3 loop is CASSSPGTGKLFF. The rearrangement links TRBV7-2 to TRBJ2-2; TCRdb designates TRBD1, a call that cannot be tested without DNA. The CDR3 has 13 residues. Germline lookup yields CDR1 SGHTA and CDR2 FQGNSA.

The J gene is TRBJ2-4, the V gene TRBV18. The CDR3 runs 14 residues. Germline CDR1 and CDR2: KGHSH and LQKENI. Here the CDR3 reads CASSLSGVDGIQYF.

CDR3 sequence: CASSLGTSGRIGQTQYF. V gene TRBV7-2 combines with J gene TRBJ2-5; no DNA is available, so the TRBD2 call from TCRdb remains unchecked. Germline CDR1 reads SGHTA; CDR2 reads FQGNSA. CDR3 length: 17 amino acids.

The chain uses TRBV10-3 and TRBJ2-5; TCRdb designates TRBD2, a call that cannot be tested without DNA. Germline assignment: CDR1 ENHRY and CDR2 SYGVKD. The CDR3 is made up of 11 amino acids. The CDR3 loop reads CAISGGETQYF.

V is TRBV6-6 and J is TRBJ2-1. Germline V gives CDR1 MNHNY, CDR2 SVGAGI (reference sequence). This CDR3 contains 14 residues. The CDR3: CASSYSRGSNEQFF.

The V gene is TRBV4-1, the J gene TRBJ1-5; TCRdb returns TRBD1, unconfirmable since there is no DNA. In germline, CDR1 is MGHRA, CDR2 YSYEKL. The length of the CDR3 is 17 residues. This CDR3 reads CASSQDRGHMGNQPQHF.

CDR3 region: CSARRDRDADTQYF. The V and J genes are TRBV20-1 and TRBJ2-3; the TCRdb D gene call, TRBD1, has no DNA to confirm it. CDR1 and CDR2 from the germline V gene are DFQATT and SNEGSKA (reference sequence). The CDR3 consists of 14 residues.

V usage is TRBV30 and J usage is TRBJ2-7; lacking DNA, the TRBD2 call made by TCRdb goes unchecked. Germline loops: CDR1 GTSNPN, CDR2 SVGIG (reference sequence). The CDR3 has 14 amino acids. The CDR3 region is CAWSVLAGDYEQYF.

V usage is TRBV7-2 and J usage is TRBJ2-3. This CDR3 is 16 amino acids long. In germline, CDR1 is SGHTA, CDR2 FQGNSA. The CDR3 loop reads CASSLRGAASTDTQYF.

The CDR3 region is CSDSRTDNEQFF. The J gene is TRBJ2-1, the V gene TRBV20-1; the D gene TCRdb calls, TRBD2, cannot be checked with no DNA. Germline-derived CDR1 and CDR2 are DFQATT and SNEGSKA (reference sequence). The CDR3 is 12 amino acids.

The V call is TRBV24-1, the J call TRBJ2-5; with no DNA, the TCRdb D assignment of TRBD1 cannot be verified. This CDR3 comprises 15 residues. Germline assignment: CDR1 KGHDR and CDR2 SFDVKD. This CDR3 reads CATSDARDVQETQYF.

V and J are TRBV7-8 and TRBJ1-5; the TCRdb call, TRBD1, lacks DNA for checking. The CDR3 runs to 15 residues. Per germline, CDR1 SGHVS and CDR2 FQNEAQ. The chain's CDR3 is CASSPGPLGYQPQHF.

The chain is built from TRBV20-1 and TRBJ2-6; TCRdb returns TRBD1, unconfirmable since there is no DNA. Germline V lookup: CDR1 DFQATT, CDR2 SNEGSKA (reference sequence). The CDR3 covers 17 residues. CDR3 sequence reads: CSARALGTGSGANVLTF.

This chain links TRBV7-3 with TRBJ1-1; TCRdb reports TRBD1, a call that lacks DNA to check it against. The germline V gene has CDR1 SGHTA and CDR2 FQGTGA. The CDR3 spans 15 residues. Here the CDR3 reads CASSLWRQRNTEAFF.

J is TRBJ1-4 and V is TRBV27. The CDR3 contains 13 residues. Germline V gene sequence: CDR1 MNHEY, CDR2 SMNVEV (reference sequence). CDR3 sequence reads: CASSPSGGKKLFF.

The chain links TRBV27 to TRBJ1-5; lacking DNA, the TRBD1 call made by TCRdb goes unchecked. Germline V lookup: CDR1 MNHEY, CDR2 SMNVEV (reference sequence). The CDR3 is 15 amino acids. The CDR3 loop is CASSPWGGMGQPQHF.

This sequence joins TRBV6-2 or TRBV6-3 and TRBJ2-1. The CDR3 runs 13 residues. Germline V gene lookup returns CDR1 MNHEY and CDR2 SVGEGT. The CDR3 sequence is CASYSLHFNEQFF.

J is TRBJ2-1 and V is TRBV30; TCRdb outputs TRBD1, but without DNA this stays unchecked. There are 15 residues in the CDR3. The germline CDR1 and CDR2 sequences are GTSNPN and SVGIG (reference sequence). The CDR3 loop reads CAWSRGTGTYNEQFF.

The chain joins TRBV7-3 to TRBJ1-2; as DNA is missing, the TRBD1 call by TCRdb cannot be tested. CDR1 and CDR2 from the germline V gene are SGHTA and FQGTGA. The CDR3 has 14 residues. CDR3 in amino acids: CASSLTATGYGYTF.

The chain recombines TRBV7-9 with TRBJ1-6. CDR3 length equals 14 residues. CDR1 is SEHNR, CDR2 FQNEAQ, per germline (reference sequence). The CDR3 loop reads CASSLSLRDSPLHF.

The rearrangement links TRBV28 to TRBJ1-5; TCRdb indicates TRBD1, and absent DNA this call remains unverified. Germline loops: CDR1 MDHEN, CDR2 SYDVKM. The CDR3 has 14 amino acids. CDR3 sequence reads: CASTVTGRNQPQHF.

The gene calls are TRBV5-1 and TRBJ1-2. The germline CDR1 and CDR2 sequences are SGHRS and YFSETQ. There are 12 residues in the CDR3. This CDR3 is CASSGLNYGYTF.

The V gene is TRBV7-2, the J gene TRBJ2-2; TCRdb proposes TRBD1, but this gene call is untestable without DNA. This CDR3 has 16 residues. Per germline, CDR1 SGHTA and CDR2 FQGNSA. The CDR3 reads CASSFSGGLNTGELFF.

CDR3 region: CASSLGLAGEQYF. This chain joins TRBV5-1 and TRBJ2-7; without DNA, the TCRdb call of TRBD2 cannot be checked. Germline values: CDR1 SGHRS, CDR2 YFSETQ. This CDR3 is built from 13 residues. The whole variable domain, remainder taken from reference TRBV5-1 and TRBJ2-7, is KAGVTQTPRYLIKTRGQQVTLSCSPISGHRSVSWYQQTPGQGLQFLFEYFSETQRNKGNFPGRFSGRQFSNSRSEMNVSTLELGDSALYLCASSLGLAGEQYFGPGTRLTVT.

This rearrangement joins TRBV3-1 to TRBJ2-2; the D gene TCRdb calls, TRBD2, cannot be checked with no DNA. Germline loops: CDR1 LGHDT, CDR2 YNNKEL (reference sequence). The CDR3 runs 15 residues. The CDR3 loop is CASSQGRERAGELFF.

This chain joins TRBV7-9 and TRBJ2-5; TCRdb outputs TRBD1, but without DNA this stays unchecked. Germline CDR1 reads SEHNR; CDR2 reads FQNEAQ (reference sequence). CDR3 length: 14 amino acids. The CDR3 here is CASSSTGVQETQYF.

V is TRBV4-2 and J is TRBJ2-7; TCRdb returns TRBD2, unconfirmable since there is no DNA. CDR1 and CDR2 from the germline V gene are LGHNA and YNFKEQ. CDR3 length equals 15 residues. CDR3 residues: CASSQVKREGYEQYF.

V is TRBV7-6 and J is TRBJ1-1. Germline assignment: CDR1 SGHVS and CDR2 FNYEAQ. This CDR3 contains 14 residues. CDR3 sequence reads: CASSLYGRNTEAFF.